What follows are 14 T cell receptor beta chains derived from one specimen sequenced in a study of T cell responses to AZD1222 COVID-19 vaccine. TCRdb's copy holds only in-frame clones and misses some; the assay was immunoSEQ multiplex PCR. The table lists 100,000 to 150,000 clones, about 90% of them singletons. This specimen was peripheral blood, taken on day 0 of AZD1222 vaccination. Receptors originate from an adult in good health.

V and J are TRBV3-1 (or the pseudogene TRBV3-2) and TRBJ2-1, with D hard to call. Germline V CDR1 and CDR2: LGHDT, YNNKEL (reference sequence). V lost 5 bases and J 3 bases, leaving 14 bases between the germline ends. The CDR3 is made up of 15 amino acids. In DNA, the CDR3 is TGTGCCAGCAGCTACAACAGAGAGAGCTACAATGAGCAGTTCTTC. Its protein product is CASSYNRESYNEQFF.

The V call is TRBV6-5, the J call TRBJ1-1; D unresolved. V was trimmed by 6 bases and J by 0 bases, leaving 8 bases between them. Germline V CDR1 and CDR2: MNHEY, SVGAGI. This CDR3 has 13 residues. This CDR3 is CASRSTLNTEAFF. As DNA, the CDR3 is TGTGCCAGCAGATCGACATTGAACACTGAAGCTTTCTTT.

The V call is TRBV12-3 or TRBV12-4, the J call TRBJ2-7; D is perhaps TRBD1 or TRBD2 (6 bases each). The V and J ends lost 1 base and 7 bases respectively, with 11 bases between them. There are 13 residues in the CDR3. The CDR3 sequence: CASSLGTGAEQYF. The CDR3 region has the DNA TGTGCCAGCAGTTTAGGCACGGGGGCGGAGCAGTACTTC.

V gene TRBV24-1 combines with J gene TRBJ2-1; D not certain. Per germline, CDR1 KGHDR and CDR2 SFDVKD. The CDR3 covers 11 residues. V shed 5 bases and J shed 8 bases, with 6 bases lying between them. DNA of the CDR3: TGTGCCACCAGTGCCCTTTATGAGCAGTTCTTC. This encodes CATSALYEQFF.

This clone appeared once. The V and J genes are TRBV29-1 and TRBJ1-1; TRBD1 might be the D (5 bases). This CDR3 has 12 residues. Germline values: CDR1 SQVTM, CDR2 ANQGSEA. Trimming took 7 bases from V and 0 from J, leaving 9 bases between them. Written as DNA, the CDR3 is TGCAGCGCGGAGGACATGAACACTGAAGCTTTCTTT. It is translated as CSAEDMNTEAFF.

J is TRBJ2-5 and V is TRBV19, with 11 bases lining up with TRBD2. J lost 4 bases, V lost 3 bases, and 13 bases had no gene match. This CDR3 has 18 amino acids. Germline values: CDR1 LNHDA, CDR2 SQIVND (reference sequence). In DNA form, the CDR3 reads TGTGCCAGTAGTATTAAGGCTAGCGGGGGGTTTCGCCCAGAGACCCAGTACTTC. Its protein is CASSIKASGGFRPETQYF.

The rearrangement links TRBV5-1 to TRBJ2-2; 10 bases line up with TRBD1. Germline CDR1 is SGHRS and CDR2 is YFSETQ. The CDR3 is 14 residues long. With 9 bases clipped from V and 3 bases from J, the junction kept 5 bases outside the gene matches. CDR3 loop: CANRQGADTGELFF. The CDR3 DNA sequence: TGCGCCAACCGACAGGGGGCGGACACCGGGGAGCTGTTTTTT. The full variable domain, rest sourced from reference TRBV5-1 and TRBJ2-2, is KAGVTQTPRYLIKTRGQQVTLSCSPISGHRSVSWYQQTPGQGLQFLFEYFSETQRNKGNFPGRFSGRQFSNSRSEMNVSTLELGDSALYLCANRQGADTGELFFGEGSRLTVL.

The gene calls are TRBV5-5 and TRBJ1-5, with D tentatively TRBD1 (6 bases). V was cut by 3 bases and J by 6 bases, with 22 bases left in between. The CDR3 has 17 amino acids. CDR1 is SGHKS, CDR2 YYEKEE, per germline (reference sequence). The CDR3 region is CASSYRQTGIGSQPQHF. The CDR3 coding sequence is TGTGCCAGCAGCTACCGACAGACAGGCATTGGCAGTCAGCCCCAGCATTTT.

The chain is built from TRBV6-1 and TRBJ1-2; D is uncertain. With 6 bases removed from V and 8 bases from J, the gap between germline ends came to 16 bases. Looked up from germline, CDR1 is MNHNS and CDR2 is SASEGT. The CDR3 loop spans 13 amino acids. DNA of the CDR3: TGTGCCAGCAGCATCGGTACACTTGGCGGCTACACCTTC. Encoded protein: CASSIGTLGGYTF.

J is TRBJ1-1 and V is TRBV28; 7 bases fit TRBD1. Germline loops: CDR1 MDHEN, CDR2 SYDVKM. This CDR3 is 15 amino acids long. The trim removed 6 bases at V and 7 bases at J, leaving 14 bases unmatched. CDR3 sequence (DNA): TGTGCCAGCAGCGTCCAGGGGGTACGTGCCAGTGAAGCTTTCTTT. Its translation is CASSVQGVRASEAFF.

The V call is TRBV30, the J call TRBJ1-1, with TRBD1 matching over 7 bases. This CDR3 comprises 13 residues. The J segment lost 8 bases and the V segment lost 7 bases, leaving 13 bases of the junction unmatched. Looked up from germline, CDR1 is GTSNPN and CDR2 is SVGIG (reference sequence). The CDR3 region has the DNA TGTGCCTCCTGGGACAGACCCCACAAAGAAGCTTTCTTT. As protein: CASWDRPHKEAFF.

The chain has TRBV5-1 and TRBJ1-1; D call uncertain. The CDR3 has 13 amino acids. Trimming cost V 7 bases and J 0 bases, with 10 bases left between them. Germline assignment: CDR1 SGHRS and CDR2 YFSETQ. CDR3 residues: CASGREMNTEAFF. Here the CDR3 DNA reads TGCGCCAGCGGACGCGAAATGAACACTGAAGCTTTCTTT.

The chain carries TRBV7-2 and TRBJ1-2; D is undetermined. The CDR3 consists of 13 residues. The V end was cut by 2 bases, the J end by 4 bases, with 8 bases between. CDR1 and CDR2 from the germline V gene are SGHTA and FQGNSA. The CDR3 is CASSLKQRYGYTF. The CDR3 coding sequence is TGTGCCAGCAGCTTAAAGCAGCGCTATGGCTACACCTTC.

The chain employs TRBV18 and TRBJ2-2; 9 bases line up with TRBD1. CDR1 is KGHSH, CDR2 LQKENI, per germline. Trimming cost V 4 bases and J 4 bases; bases outside gene matches: 10. CDR3 length: 17 residues. The CDR3 loop reads CASSHPGTGFITGELFF. Here the CDR3 DNA reads TGTGCCAGCTCACACCCGGGGACAGGGTTTATCACCGGGGAGCTGTTTTTT.